Presented here are 13 T cell receptor beta chains from one specimen sequenced in a study of cytomegalovirus exposure and HLA in healthy donors. Clones were sequenced by immunoSEQ multiplex PCR, and TCRdb holds only the in-frame ones, with some missing. The data show approximately 100,000 clones, about nine tenths seen once. The sequenced material came from PBMCs. These receptors all stem from a woman aged 18-29 years in good health and CMV-seronegative.

This rearrangement joins TRBV4-1 to TRBJ2-3, with TRBD2 matching 12 bases. The CDR3 length is 18 residues. The germline V gene encodes CDR1 MGHRA and CDR2 YSYEKL. Losses at the gene ends were 0 bases for V and 3 bases for J; bases not matched to a gene: 7. CDR3 sequence reads: CASSQDRLAGALTDTQYF. DNA for the CDR3: TGCGCCAGCAGCCAAGATCGACTAGCGGGAGCTCTGACAGATACGCAGTATTTT.

The chain has TRBV4-2 and TRBJ2-3; the match to TRBD2 covers 10 bases. Germline values: CDR1 LGHNA, CDR2 YNFKEQ. CDR3 length equals 17 residues. J was trimmed by 3 bases and V by 4 bases; bases with no gene match: 10. The CDR3 bases are TGTGCCAGCAGCCGTTCCCAAGCGGGGGGGCCAACAGATACGCAGTATTTT. As protein: CASSRSQAGGPTDTQYF.

The chain is built from TRBV5-1 and TRBJ2-3; D might be TRBD2 (6 bases). Trimming pared 3 bases from V and 1 base from J, leaving 12 bases between. Germline V gene lookup returns CDR1 SGHRS and CDR2 YFSETQ. The CDR3 sequence is 15 residues long. CDR3 DNA: TGCGCCAGCAGCTCCGGGACTCCAGGCACAGATACGCAGTATTTT. Translating it yields CASSSGTPGTDTQYF.

This clone was detected a few times. The gene calls are TRBV28 and TRBJ2-7; the D gene is possibly TRBD1 (6 bases). V was cut by 4 bases and J by 4 bases, with 8 bases left in between. Germline-derived CDR1 and CDR2 are MDHEN and SYDVKM. This CDR3 has 12 amino acids. Written as DNA, the CDR3 is TGTGCCAGCAGTTCCGGACAGTACGAGCAGTACTTC. Translated: CASSSGQYEQYF.

The CDR3 sequence: CASSKGLAGGKFF. CDR3 sequence (DNA): TGCGCCAGCAGCAAGGGACTAGCGGGGGGAAAGTTCTTC. The chain recombines TRBV5-1 with TRBJ2-1, with TRBD2 matching over 15 bases. Germline lookup yields CDR1 SGHRS and CDR2 YFSETQ. CDR3 length equals 13 residues. Germline trimming cut 4 bases from V and 14 bases from J; bases unmatched to any gene: 4.

The chain carries TRBV28 and TRBJ1-1; maybe TRBD1 (5 bases). Per germline, CDR1 MDHEN and CDR2 SYDVKM. V was shortened by 7 bases and J by 6 bases, with 15 bases between the two germline ends. The CDR3 totals 13 residues. DNA for the CDR3: TGTGCCAGCAATTACCTCGGGGGTTCTGAAGCTTTCTTT. Amino acid sequence: CASNYLGGSEAFF.

This chain connects TRBV7-2 to TRBJ1-1; 7 bases are a match to TRBD1. J was trimmed by 0 bases and V by 4 bases; bases with no gene match: 8. The germline V gene has CDR1 SGHTA and CDR2 FQGNSA. The CDR3 has 16 amino acids. This CDR3 is CASSSQTGIMNTEAFF. The CDR3 nucleotides read TGTGCCAGCAGCTCACAGACAGGGATTATGAACACTGAAGCTTTCTTT.

The rearrangement joins TRBV4-1 to TRBJ1-1; 8 bases align to TRBD1. V lost 0 bases to trimming and J lost 5 bases; unmatched junction nucleotides: 5. The germline V gene has CDR1 MGHRA and CDR2 YSYEKL. The CDR3 totals 15 residues. The DNA of the CDR3 is TGCGCCAGCAGCCAAGATGGCAGGGGGCAAACTGAAGCTTTCTTT. Its protein is CASSQDGRGQTEAFF.

The J gene is TRBJ2-3, the V gene TRBV7-9; 11 bases match TRBD2. Trimming at V came to 5 bases and at J to 2 bases, leaving 6 bases not matched to a gene. Germline V CDR1 and CDR2: SEHNR, FQNEAQ (reference sequence). CDR3 length: 16 residues. CDR3 DNA sequence: TGTGCCAGCAGCAGTCCTAGCGGGGGGTTCACAGATACGCAGTATTTT. This gives the protein CASSSPSGGFTDTQYF.

This chain links TRBV6-5 with TRBJ2-4; maybe TRBD2 (6 bases). The V gene lost 0 bases and the J gene lost 6 bases, with 6 bases spanning the gap. This CDR3 has 13 amino acids. Looked up from germline, CDR1 is MNHEY and CDR2 is SVGAGI. The DNA of the CDR3 is TGTGCCAGCAGTTACTCGGAGGGAAACATTCAGTACTTC. It yields the protein CASSYSEGNIQYF.

The chain has TRBV28 and TRBJ2-3; 10 bases match TRBD1. CDR3 size: 18 residues. The ends lost 10 bases at V and 6 bases at J; junction bases unmatched: 22. The germline gives CDR1 MDHEN, CDR2 SYDVKM. CDR3 loop: CATIKRQGAELAVDTQYF. CDR3 nucleotide sequence: TGTGCCACCATAAAGCGACAGGGGGCCGAACTAGCGGTCGATACGCAGTATTTT.

This chain links TRBV28 with TRBJ1-5, with 7 nucleotides matching TRBD1. The V and J ends lost 1 base and 5 bases, in that order; junction bases with no gene match: 8. Germline V CDR1 and CDR2: MDHEN, SYDVKM. The CDR3 is made up of 16 amino acids. CDR3 DNA: TGTGCCAGCAGTTTATTTTACAGGGGACGGCATCAGCCCCAGCATTTT. Protein: CASSLFYRGRHQPQHF.

The table lists this clone with a few counts. V usage is TRBV6-6 and J usage is TRBJ1-6; D may be TRBD1 (6 bases). Germline CDR1 reads MNHNY; CDR2 reads SVGAGI (reference sequence). Trimming pared 4 bases from V and 5 bases from J, leaving 15 bases between. This CDR3 has 16 residues. As DNA, the CDR3 is TGTGCCAGCAGTTCTCGCCCGGCAGGGGATAATTCACCCCTCCACTTT. Translated, it gives CASSSRPAGDNSPLHF.